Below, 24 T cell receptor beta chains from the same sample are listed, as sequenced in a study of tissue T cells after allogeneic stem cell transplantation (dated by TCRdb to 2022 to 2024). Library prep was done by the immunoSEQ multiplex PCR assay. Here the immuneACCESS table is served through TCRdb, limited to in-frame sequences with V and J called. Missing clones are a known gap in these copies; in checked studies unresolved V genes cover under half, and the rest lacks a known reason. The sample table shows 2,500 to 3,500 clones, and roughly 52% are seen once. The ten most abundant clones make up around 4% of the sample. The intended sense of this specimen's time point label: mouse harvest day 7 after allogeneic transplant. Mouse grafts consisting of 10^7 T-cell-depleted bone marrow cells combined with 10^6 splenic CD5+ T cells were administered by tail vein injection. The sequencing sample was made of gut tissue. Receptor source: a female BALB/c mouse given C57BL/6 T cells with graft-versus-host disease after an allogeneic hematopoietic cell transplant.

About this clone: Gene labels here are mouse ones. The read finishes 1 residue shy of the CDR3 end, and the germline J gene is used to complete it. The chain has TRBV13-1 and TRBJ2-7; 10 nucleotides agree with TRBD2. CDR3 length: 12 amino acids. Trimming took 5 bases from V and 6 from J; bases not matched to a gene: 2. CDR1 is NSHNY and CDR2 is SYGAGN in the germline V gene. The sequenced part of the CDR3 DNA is TGTGCCAGCAGGGACTGGGGGACTGAACAGTAC. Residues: CASRDWGTEQY. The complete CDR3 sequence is CASRDWGTEQYF.

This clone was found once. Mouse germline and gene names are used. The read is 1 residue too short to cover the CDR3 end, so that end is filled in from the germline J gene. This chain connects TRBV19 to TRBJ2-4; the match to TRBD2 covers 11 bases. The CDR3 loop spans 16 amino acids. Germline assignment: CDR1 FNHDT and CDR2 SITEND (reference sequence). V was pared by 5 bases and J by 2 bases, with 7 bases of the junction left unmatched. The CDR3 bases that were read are TGTGCCAGCAGAAACTGGGGGGGCAGGAATCAAAACACCTTGTAC. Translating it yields CASRNWGGRNQNTLY. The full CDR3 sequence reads CASRNWGGRNQNTLYF.

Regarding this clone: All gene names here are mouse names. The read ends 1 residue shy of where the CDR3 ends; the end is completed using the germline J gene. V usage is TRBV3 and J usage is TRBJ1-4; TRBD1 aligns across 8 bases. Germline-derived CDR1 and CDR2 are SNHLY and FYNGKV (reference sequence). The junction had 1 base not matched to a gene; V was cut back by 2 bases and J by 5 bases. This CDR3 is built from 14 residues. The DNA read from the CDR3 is TGTGCCAGCAGCTTACGGGACAGGAACGAAAGATTATTT. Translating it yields CASSLRDRNERLF. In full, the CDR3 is CASSLRDRNERLFF. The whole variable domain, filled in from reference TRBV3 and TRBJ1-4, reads GPKVLQIPSHQIIDMGQMVTLNCDPVSNHLYFYWYKQILGQQMEFLVNFYNGKVMEKSKLFKDQFSVERPDGSYFTLKIQPTALEDSAVYFCASSLRDRNERLFFGHGTKLSVL.

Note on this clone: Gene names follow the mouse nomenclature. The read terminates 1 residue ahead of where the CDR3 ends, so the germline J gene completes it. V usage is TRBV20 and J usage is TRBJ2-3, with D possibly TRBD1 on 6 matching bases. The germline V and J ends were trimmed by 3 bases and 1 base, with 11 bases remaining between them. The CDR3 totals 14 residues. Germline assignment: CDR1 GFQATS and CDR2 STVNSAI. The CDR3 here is CGARQQGGAETLYF. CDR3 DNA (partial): TGTGGTGCTAGACAACAGGGCGGTGCAGAAACGCTGTAT.

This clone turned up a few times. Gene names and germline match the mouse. The sequenced CDR3 bases are TGTGCCAGCAGACACAGGGGCCCAAACACCGGGCAGCTCTAC. Translated: CASRHRGPNTGQLY. The complete CDR3 sequence is CASRHRGPNTGQLYF. V and J are TRBV14 and TRBJ2-2, with 7 bases fitting TRBD1. The CDR3 goes on 1 residue after the read ends, and that part is filled in from the germline J gene. Trimming cost V 5 bases and J 0 bases; bases outside gene matches: 4. Germline V CDR1 and CDR2: SGHDT, FRDEAV. There are 15 residues in the CDR3.

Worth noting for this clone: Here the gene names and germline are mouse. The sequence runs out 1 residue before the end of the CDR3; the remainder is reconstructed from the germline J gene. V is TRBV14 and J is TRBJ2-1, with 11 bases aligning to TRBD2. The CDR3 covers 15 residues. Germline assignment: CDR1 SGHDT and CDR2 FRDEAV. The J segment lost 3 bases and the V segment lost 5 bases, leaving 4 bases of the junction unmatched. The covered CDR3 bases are TGTGCCAGCAGCCACTGGGGGGGCATCTATGCTGAGCAGTTC. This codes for CASSHWGGIYAEQF. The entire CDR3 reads CASSHWGGIYAEQFF.

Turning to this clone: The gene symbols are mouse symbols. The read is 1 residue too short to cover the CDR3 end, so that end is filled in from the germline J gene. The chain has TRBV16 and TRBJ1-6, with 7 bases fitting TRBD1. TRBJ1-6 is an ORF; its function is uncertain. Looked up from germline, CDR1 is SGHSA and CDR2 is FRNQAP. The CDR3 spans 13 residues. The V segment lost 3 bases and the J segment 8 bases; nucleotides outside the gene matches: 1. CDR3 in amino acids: CASSFGTDSPLYF. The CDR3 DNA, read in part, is TGTGCAAGCAGCTTCGGGACAGATTCGCCCCTCTAC.

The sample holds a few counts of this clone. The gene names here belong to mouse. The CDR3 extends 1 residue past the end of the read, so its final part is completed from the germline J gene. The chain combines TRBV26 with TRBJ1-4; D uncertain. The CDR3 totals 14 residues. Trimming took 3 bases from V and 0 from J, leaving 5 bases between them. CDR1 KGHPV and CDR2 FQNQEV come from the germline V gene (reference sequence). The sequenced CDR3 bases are TGTGCCAGCAGTCTCGGGGTTTCCAACGAAAGATTATTT. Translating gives CASSLGVSNERLF. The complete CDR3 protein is CASSLGVSNERLFF.

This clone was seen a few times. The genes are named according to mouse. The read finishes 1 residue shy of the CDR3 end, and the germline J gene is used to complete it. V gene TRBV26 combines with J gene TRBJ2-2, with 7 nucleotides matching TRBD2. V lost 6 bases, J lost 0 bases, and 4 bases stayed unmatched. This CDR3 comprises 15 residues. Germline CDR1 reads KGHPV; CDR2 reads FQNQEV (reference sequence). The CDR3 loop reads CASRTGFANTGQLYF. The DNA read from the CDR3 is TGTGCCAGCAGGACTGGGTTTGCAAACACCGGGCAGCTCTAC.

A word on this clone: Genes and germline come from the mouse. CDR3 sequence reads: CASSEGGTNSDYTF. The DNA read from the CDR3 is TGTGCCAGCAGTGAGGGGGGGACAAACTCCGACTACACC. The V gene is TRBV13-3, the J gene TRBJ1-2; D possibly corresponds to TRBD1 (5 bases). The CDR3 end is not reached by the read, which stops 1 residue before it; the germline J gene fills it in. Germline V lookup: CDR1 NNHDY, CDR2 SYVADS. The V end was cut by 2 bases, the J end by 0 bases, with 8 bases between. The CDR3 is 14 amino acids.

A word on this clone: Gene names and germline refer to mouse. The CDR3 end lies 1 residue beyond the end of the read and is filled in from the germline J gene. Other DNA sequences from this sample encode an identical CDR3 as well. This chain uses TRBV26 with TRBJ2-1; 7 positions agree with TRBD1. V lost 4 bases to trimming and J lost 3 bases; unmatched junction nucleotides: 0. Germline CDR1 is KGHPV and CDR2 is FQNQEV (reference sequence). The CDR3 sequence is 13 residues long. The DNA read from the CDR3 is TGTGCCAGCAGTCGACAGGGCTATGCTGAGCAGTTC. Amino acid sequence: CASSRQGYAEQF. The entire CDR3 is CASSRQGYAEQFF.

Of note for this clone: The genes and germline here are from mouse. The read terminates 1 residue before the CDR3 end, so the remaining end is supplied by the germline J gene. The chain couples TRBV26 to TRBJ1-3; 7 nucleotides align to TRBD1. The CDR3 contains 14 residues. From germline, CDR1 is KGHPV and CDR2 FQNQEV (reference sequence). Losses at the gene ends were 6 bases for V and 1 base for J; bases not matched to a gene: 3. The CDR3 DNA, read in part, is TGTGCCAGCAGGACAGGGTTCTCTGGAAATACGCTCTAT. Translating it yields CASRTGFSGNTLY. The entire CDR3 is CASRTGFSGNTLYF.

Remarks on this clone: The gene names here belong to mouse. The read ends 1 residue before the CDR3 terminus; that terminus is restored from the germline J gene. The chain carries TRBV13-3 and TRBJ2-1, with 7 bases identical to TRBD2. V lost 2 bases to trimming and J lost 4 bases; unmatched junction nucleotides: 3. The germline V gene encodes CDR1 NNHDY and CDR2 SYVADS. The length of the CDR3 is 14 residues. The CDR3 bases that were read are TGTGCCAGCAGTGAGGACTGGCCGTATGCTGAGCAGTTC. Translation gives CASSEDWPYAEQF. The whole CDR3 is CASSEDWPYAEQFF.

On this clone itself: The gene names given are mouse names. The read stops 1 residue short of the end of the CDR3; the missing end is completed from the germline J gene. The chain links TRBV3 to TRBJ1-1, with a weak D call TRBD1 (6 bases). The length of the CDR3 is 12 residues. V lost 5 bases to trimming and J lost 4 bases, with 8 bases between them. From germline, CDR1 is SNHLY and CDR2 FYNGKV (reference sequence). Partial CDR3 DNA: TGTGCCAGCAGCAGACAGGTCACAGAAGTCTTC. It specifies CASSRQVTEVF. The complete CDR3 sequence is CASSRQVTEVFF.

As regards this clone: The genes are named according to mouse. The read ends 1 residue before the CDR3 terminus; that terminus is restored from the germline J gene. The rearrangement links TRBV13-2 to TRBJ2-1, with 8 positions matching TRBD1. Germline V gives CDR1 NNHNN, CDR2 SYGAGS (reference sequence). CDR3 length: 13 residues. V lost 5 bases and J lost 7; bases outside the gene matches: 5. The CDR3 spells CASGDRAGAEQFF. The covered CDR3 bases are TGTGCCAGCGGGGACAGGGCGGGAGCTGAGCAGTTC.

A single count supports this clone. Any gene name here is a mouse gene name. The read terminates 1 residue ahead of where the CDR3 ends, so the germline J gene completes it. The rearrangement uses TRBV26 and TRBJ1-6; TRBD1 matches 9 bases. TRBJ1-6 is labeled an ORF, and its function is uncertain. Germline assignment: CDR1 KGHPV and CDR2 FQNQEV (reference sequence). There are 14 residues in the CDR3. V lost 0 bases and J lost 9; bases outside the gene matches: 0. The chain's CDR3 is CASSLSGQGSPLYF. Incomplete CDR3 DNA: TGTGCCAGCAGTCTGTCGGGACAGGGTTCGCCCCTCTAC.

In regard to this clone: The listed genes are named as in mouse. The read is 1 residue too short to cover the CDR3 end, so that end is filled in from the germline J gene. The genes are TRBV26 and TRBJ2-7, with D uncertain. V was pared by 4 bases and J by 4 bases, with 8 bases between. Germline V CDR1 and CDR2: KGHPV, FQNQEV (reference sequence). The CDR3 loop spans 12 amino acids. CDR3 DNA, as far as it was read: TGTGCCAGCAGTCAACAGAATTATGAACAGTAC. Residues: CASSQQNYEQY. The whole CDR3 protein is CASSQQNYEQYF. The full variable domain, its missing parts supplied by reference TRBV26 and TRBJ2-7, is NSKVIQTPRYLVKGQGQKAKMRCIPEKGHPVVFWYQQNKNNEFKFLINFQNQEVLQQIDMTEKRFSAECPSNSPCSLEIQSSEAGDSALYLCASSQQNYEQYFGPGTRLTVL.

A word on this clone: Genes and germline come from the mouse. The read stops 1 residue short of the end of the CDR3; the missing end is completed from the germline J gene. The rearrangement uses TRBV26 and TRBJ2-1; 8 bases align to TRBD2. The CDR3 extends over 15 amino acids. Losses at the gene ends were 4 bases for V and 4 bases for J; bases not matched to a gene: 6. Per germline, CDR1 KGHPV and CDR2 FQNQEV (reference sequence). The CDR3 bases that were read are TGTGCCAGCAGTCCCCGGGACTGGAGTTATGCTGAGCAGTTC. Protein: CASSPRDWSYAEQF. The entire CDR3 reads CASSPRDWSYAEQFF.

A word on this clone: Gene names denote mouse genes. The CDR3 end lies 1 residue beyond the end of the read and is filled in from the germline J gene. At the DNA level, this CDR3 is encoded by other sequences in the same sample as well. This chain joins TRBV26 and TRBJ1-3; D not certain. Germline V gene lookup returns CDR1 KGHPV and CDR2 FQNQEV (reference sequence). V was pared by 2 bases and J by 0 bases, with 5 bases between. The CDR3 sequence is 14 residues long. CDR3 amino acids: CASSLGNSGNTLYF. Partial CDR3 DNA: TGTGCCAGCAGTCTGGGAAATTCTGGAAATACGCTCTAT.

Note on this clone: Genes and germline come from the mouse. The CDR3 loop reads CASSDPSGGNTLYF. CDR3 DNA, as far as it was read: TGTGCCAGCAGTGATCCCTCAGGGGGCAACACCTTGTAC. The rearrangement uses TRBV13-1 and TRBJ2-4; 8 nucleotides agree with TRBD1. The read terminates 1 residue before the CDR3 end, so the remaining end is supplied by the germline J gene. Germline V gives CDR1 NSHNY, CDR2 SYGAGN. After removal of 1 base from V and 6 bases from J, the junction contained 4 bases not matched to a gene. The CDR3 extends over 14 amino acids.

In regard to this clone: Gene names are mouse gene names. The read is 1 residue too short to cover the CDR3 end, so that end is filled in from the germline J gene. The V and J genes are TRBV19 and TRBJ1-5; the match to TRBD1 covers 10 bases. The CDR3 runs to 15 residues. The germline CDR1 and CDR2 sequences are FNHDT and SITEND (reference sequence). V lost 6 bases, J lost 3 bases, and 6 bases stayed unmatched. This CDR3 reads CASTPGTGVNQAPLF. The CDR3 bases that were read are TGTGCCAGCACCCCCGGGACAGGGGTCAACCAGGCTCCGCTT. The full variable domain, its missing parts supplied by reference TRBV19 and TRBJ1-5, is GGIITQTPKFLIGQEGQKLTLKCQQNFNHDTMYWYRQDSGKGLRLIYYSITENDLQKGDLSEGYDASREKKSSFSLTVTSAQKNEMAVFLCASTPGTGVNQAPLFGEGTRLSVL.

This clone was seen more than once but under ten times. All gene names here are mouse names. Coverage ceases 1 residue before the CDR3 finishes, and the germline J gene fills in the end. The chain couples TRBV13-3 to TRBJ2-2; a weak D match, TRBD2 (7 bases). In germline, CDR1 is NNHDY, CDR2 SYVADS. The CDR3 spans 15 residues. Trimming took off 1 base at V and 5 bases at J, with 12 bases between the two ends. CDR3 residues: CASSDWGARTGQLYF. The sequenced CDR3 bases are TGTGCCAGCAGTGATTGGGGGGCGCGGACCGGGCAGCTCTAC. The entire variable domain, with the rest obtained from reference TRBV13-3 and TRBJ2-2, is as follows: EAAVTQSPRSKVAVTGGKVTLSCHQTNNHDYMYWYRQDTGHGLRLIHYSYVADSTEKGDIPDGYKASRPSQENFSLILELASLSQTAVYFCASSDWGARTGQLYFGEGSKLTVL.

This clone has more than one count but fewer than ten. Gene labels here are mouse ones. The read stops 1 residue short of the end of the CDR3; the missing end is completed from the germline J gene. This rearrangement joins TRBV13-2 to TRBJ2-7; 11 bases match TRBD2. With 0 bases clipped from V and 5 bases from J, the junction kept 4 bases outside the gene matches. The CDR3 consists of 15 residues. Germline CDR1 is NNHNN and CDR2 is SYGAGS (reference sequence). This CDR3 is CASGDALGGRDEQYF. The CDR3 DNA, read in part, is TGTGCCAGCGGTGATGCACTGGGGGGGCGCGATGAACAGTAC.

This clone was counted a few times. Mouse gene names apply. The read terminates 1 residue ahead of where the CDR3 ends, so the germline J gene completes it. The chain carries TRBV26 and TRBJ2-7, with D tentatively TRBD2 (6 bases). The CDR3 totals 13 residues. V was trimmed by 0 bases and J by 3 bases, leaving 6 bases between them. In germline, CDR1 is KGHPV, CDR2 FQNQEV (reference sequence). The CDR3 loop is CASSLSGGYEQYF. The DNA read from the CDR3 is TGTGCCAGCAGTCTGTCTGGGGGCTATGAACAGTAC.